One and the same sample provided the 3 T cell receptor beta chains below, sequenced in a study of cytomegalovirus exposure and HLA in healthy donors. PCR primers comprised 60 Vbeta and 13 Jbeta primers. Assay: immunoSEQ multiplex PCR; the TCRdb copy retains only in-frame clones and omits some. The sample holds about 120,000 clones, 75% to 90% seen once. Specimen: PBMCs. The receptors here all came from a young man in good health and CMV-seronegative.

This clone appeared once. This rearrangement joins TRBV28 to TRBJ1-4; 9 bases are shared with TRBD1. In germline, CDR1 is MDHEN, CDR2 SYDVKM. CDR3 length: 17 amino acids. Losses at the gene ends were 7 bases for V and 3 bases for J; bases not matched to a gene: 12. CDR3 coding DNA: TGTGCCAGCACCAGCAGGGGACAGGGTAGTTCTAATGAAAAACTGTTTTTT. Its protein is CASTSRGQGSSNEKLFF.

Comments on this clone: Other DNA sequences in this specimen translate into the identical CDR3. The chain is built from TRBV9 and TRBJ1-6; maybe TRBD1 (5 bases). V was clipped by 0 bases and J by 7 bases, with 8 bases between them. Germline CDR1 SGDLS, CDR2 YYNGEE. The CDR3 runs to 14 residues. CDR3 region: CASSVGGLNSPLHF. In nucleotides, the CDR3 is TGTGCCAGCAGCGTAGGGGGCCTAAATTCACCCCTCCACTTT.

The chain is built from TRBV11-2 and TRBJ1-3; D gene unclear. CDR3 length: 13 residues. V was pared by 4 bases and J by 0 bases, with 4 bases between. CDR1 is SGHAT, CDR2 FQNNGV, per germline. The CDR3 DNA sequence: TGTGCCAGCAGCTACAACTCTGGAAACACCATATATTTT. Translated, it gives CASSYNSGNTIYF.